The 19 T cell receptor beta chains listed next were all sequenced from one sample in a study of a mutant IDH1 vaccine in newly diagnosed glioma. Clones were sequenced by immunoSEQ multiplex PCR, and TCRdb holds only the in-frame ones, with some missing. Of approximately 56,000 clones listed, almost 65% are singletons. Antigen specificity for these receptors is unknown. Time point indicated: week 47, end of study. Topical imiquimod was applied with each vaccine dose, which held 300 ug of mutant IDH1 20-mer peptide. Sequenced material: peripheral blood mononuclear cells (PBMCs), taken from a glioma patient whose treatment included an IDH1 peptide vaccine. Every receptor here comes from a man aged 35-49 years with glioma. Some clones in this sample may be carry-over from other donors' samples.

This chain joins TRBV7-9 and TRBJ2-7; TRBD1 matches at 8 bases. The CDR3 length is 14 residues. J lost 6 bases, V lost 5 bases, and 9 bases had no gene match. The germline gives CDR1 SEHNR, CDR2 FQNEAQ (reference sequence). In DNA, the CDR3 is TGTGCCAGCAGCCAGGGACAGGTTTCGGTCGAGCAGTACTTC. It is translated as CASSQGQVSVEQYF.

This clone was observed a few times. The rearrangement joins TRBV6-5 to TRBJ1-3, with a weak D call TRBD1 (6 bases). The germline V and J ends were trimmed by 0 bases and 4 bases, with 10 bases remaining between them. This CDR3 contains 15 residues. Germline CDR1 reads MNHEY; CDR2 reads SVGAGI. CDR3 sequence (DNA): TGTGCCAGCAGTTACTCAAGGGGGTCGGGAAACACCATATATTTT. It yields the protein CASSYSRGSGNTIYF.

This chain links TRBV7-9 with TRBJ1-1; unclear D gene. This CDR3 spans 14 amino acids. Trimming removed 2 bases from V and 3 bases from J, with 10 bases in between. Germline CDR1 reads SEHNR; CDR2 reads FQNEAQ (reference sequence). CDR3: CASSLLQIYTEAFF. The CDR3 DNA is TGTGCCAGCAGCTTACTACAGATTTACACTGAAGCTTTCTTT. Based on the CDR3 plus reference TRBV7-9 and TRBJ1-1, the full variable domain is DTGVSQNPRHKITKRGQNVTFRCDPISEHNRLYWYRQTLGQGPEFLTYFQNEAQLEKSRLLSDRFSAERPKGSFSTLEIQRTEQGDSAMYLCASSLLQIYTEAFFGQGTRLTVV.

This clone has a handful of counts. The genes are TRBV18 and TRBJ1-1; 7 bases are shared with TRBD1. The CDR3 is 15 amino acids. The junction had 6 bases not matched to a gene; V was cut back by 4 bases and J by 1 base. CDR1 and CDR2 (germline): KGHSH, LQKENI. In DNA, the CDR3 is TGTGCCAGCTCACTAAGGGACAGTGGGAACACTGAAGCTTTCTTT. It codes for CASSLRDSGNTEAFF.

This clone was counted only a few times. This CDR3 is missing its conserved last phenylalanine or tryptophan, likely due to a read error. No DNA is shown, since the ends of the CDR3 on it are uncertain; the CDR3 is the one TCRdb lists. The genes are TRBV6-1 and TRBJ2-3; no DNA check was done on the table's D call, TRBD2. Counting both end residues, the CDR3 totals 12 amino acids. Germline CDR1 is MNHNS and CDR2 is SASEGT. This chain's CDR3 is CASTRGAGAPSL.

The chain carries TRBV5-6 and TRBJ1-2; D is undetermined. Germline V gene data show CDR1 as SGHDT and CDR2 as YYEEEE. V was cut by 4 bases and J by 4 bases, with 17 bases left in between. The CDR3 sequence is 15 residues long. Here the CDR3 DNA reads TGTGCCAGCAGCGTACGAGGGCGGGGTAGCTATGGCTACACCTTC. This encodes CASSVRGRGSYGYTF.

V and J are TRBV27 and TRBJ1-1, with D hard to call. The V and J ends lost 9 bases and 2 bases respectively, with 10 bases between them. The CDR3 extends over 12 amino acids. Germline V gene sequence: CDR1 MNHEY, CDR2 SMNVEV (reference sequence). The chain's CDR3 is CARADKNTEAFF. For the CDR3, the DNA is TGTGCCAGGGCAGACAAAAACACTGAAGCTTTCTTT.

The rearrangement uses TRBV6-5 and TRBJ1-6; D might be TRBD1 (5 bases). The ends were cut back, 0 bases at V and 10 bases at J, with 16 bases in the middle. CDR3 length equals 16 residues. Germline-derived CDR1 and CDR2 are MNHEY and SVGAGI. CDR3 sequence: CASSYSKAAGGSPLHF. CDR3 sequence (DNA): TGTGCCAGCAGTTACTCGAAGGCGGCCGGGGGATCACCCCTCCACTTT.

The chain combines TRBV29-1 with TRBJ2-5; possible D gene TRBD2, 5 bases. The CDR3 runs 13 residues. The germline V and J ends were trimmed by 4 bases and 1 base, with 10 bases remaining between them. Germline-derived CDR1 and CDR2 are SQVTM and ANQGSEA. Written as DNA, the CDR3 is TGCAGCGTTGCCGGGGTAATCCAAGAGACCCAGTACTTC. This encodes CSVAGVIQETQYF. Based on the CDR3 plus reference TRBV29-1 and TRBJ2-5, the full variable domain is SAVISQKPSRDICQRGTSLTIQCQVDSQVTMMFWYRQQPGQSLTLIATANQGSEATYESGFVIDKFPISRPNLTFSTLTVSNMSPEDSSIYLCSVAGVIQETQYFGPGTRLLVL.

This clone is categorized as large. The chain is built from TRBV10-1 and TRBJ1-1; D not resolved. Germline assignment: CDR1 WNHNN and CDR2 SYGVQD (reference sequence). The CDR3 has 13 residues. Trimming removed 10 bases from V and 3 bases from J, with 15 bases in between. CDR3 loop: CATAPRSDTEAFF. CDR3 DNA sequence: TGCGCCACTGCCCCCCGGAGCGACACTGAAGCTTTCTTT.

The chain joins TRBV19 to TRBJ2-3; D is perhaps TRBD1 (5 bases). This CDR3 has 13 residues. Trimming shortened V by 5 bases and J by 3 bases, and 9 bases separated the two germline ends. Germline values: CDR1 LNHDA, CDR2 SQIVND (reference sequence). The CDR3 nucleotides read TGTGCCAGTAGTCGTAGGGGAACAGATACGCAGTATTTT. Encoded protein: CASSRRGTDTQYF.

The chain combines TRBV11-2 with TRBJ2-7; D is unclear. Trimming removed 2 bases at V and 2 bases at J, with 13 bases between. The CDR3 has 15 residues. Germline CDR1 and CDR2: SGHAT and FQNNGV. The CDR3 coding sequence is TGTGCCAGCAGCTTATTTCGCAGCTATCCCTACGAGCAGTACTTC. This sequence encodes CASSLFRSYPYEQYF.

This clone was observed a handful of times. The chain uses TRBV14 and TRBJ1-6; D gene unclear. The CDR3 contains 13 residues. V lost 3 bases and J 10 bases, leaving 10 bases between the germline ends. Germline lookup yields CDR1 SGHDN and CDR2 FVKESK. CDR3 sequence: CASSHRGYSPLHF. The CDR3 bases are TGTGCCAGCAGCCACAGAGGGTACTCACCCCTCCACTTT.

CDR3 nucleotide sequence: TGTGCCAGCAGCCTCAGAGGGGACAATGAGCAGTTCTTC. This codes for CASSLRGDNEQFF. V gene TRBV7-8 combines with J gene TRBJ2-1; possibly TRBD1 or TRBD2 for D (5 bases each). With 5 bases removed from V and 5 bases from J, the gap between germline ends came to 10 bases. CDR1 SGHVS and CDR2 FQNEAQ come from the germline V gene. The CDR3 has 13 residues.

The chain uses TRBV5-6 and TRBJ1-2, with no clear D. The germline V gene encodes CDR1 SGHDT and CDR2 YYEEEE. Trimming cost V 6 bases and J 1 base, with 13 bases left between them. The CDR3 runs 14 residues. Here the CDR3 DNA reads TGTGCCAGCATCAGGATGGGGAGTAACTATGGCTACACCTTC. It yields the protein CASIRMGSNYGYTF.

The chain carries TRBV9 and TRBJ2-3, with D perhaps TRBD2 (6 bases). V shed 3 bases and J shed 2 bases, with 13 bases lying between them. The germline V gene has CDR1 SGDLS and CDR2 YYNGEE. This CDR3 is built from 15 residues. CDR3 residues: CASSGGGSFTDTQYF. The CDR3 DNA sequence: TGTGCCAGCAGCGGAGGAGGGAGTTTCACAGATACGCAGTATTTT.

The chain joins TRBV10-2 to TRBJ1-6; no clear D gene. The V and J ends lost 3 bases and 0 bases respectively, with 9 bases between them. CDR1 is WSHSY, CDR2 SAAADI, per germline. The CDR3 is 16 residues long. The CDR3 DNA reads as TGCGCCAGCAGTGATGGTATAAGCTCCTATAATTCACCCCTCCACTTT. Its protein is CASSDGISSYNSPLHF.

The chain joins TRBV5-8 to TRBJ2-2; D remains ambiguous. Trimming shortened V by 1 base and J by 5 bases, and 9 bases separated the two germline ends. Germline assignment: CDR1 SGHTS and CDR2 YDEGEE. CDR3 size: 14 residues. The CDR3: CASSLYSGTGELFF. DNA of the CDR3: TGTGCCAGCAGCTTGTACTCTGGGACCGGGGAGCTGTTTTTT.

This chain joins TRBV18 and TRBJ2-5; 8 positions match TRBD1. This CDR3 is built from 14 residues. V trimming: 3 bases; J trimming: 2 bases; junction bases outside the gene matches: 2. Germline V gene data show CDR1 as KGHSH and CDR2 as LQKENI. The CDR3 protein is CASSPGTGQETQYF. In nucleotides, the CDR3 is TGTGCCAGCTCACCGGGGACAGGACAAGAGACCCAGTACTTC.